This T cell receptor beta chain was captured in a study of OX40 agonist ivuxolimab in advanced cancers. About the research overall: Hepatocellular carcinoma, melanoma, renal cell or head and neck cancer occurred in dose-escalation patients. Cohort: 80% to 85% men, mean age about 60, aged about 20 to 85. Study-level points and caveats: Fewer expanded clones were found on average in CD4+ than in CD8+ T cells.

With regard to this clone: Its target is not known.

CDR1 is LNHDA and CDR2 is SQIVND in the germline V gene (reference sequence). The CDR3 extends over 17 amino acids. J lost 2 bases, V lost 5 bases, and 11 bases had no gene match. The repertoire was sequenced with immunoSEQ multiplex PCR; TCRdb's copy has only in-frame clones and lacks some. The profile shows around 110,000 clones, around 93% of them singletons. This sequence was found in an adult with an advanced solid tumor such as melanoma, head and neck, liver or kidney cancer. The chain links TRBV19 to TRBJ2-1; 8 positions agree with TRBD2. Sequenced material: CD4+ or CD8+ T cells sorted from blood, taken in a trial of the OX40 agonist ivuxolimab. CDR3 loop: CASSPSLAGPTYNEQFF. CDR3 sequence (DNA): TGTGCCAGTAGTCCGAGCTTAGCGGGGCCAACCTACAATGAGCAGTTCTTC. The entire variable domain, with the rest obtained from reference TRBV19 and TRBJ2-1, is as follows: DGGITQSPKYLFRKEGQNVTLSCEQNLNHDAMYWYRQDPGQGLRLIYYSQIVNDFQKGDIAEGYSVSREKKESFPLTVTSAQKNPTAFYLCASSPSLAGPTYNEQFFGPGTRLTVL.